This TCR beta chain was obtained from a study of liver allograft versus peripheral blood T cells. Study-level information: Transplanted livers and recipients' peripheral blood had their T cell receptor repertoires compared.

This clonotype came up a few times. The CDR3 has 13 residues. Between the trimmed V and J ends, which lost 7 bases and 5 bases, there was a span of 12 bases. Germline CDR1 is MNHNY and CDR2 is SVGAGI (reference sequence). TCRdb reprocessed the reads with MiXCR, giving one entry per CDR3 protein. The profile covers about 14,000 distinct CDR3 sequences, with 20% appearing a single time and around 5.5% taken by the ten largest. The chain has TRBV6-6 and TRBJ1-5, with no clear D. The sequence was collected from a human patient who had a liver transplant. Some of the T cells might come from the graft donor. The CDR3 sequence is CASTAEWDQPQHF. In DNA, the CDR3 is TGTGCCAGCACTGCGGAGTGGGATCAGCCCCAGCATTTT.